This TCR beta chain was profiled in a study of blood T cells in healthy people across ages. Study-level information: The capture of about one barcoded beta molecule per two T cells was achieved by template switching. Study-wide findings and caveats: Whereas aged donors had fewer naive CD4+ cells, long-lived donors had more of them and higher diversity.

Remarks on this clonotype: Antigen: not known.

PBMCs were isolated at a quantity of at least 6 million per sample. Using a J-beta primer mix together with a sample-barcoded 5' primer, a second PCR was run for roughly 7 to 12 cycles. TCRdb itself ran the 5' RACE reads through MiXCR, one entry per CDR3 protein. Among a few hundred thousand distinct CDR3 sequences listed, about 26% were seen once. This sample also belongs to another study, concerning T cells of mothers and their children. That work adds: The authors identified no persistent microchimeric T cell clones.

This receptor was obtained from a boy younger than 10 in good health. The sequenced sample was blood.

The chain's CDR3 is CASSKSGYF. The CDR3 DNA sequence: TGTGCCAGCAGCAAATCTGGGTACTTC. J is TRBJ2-5 and V is TRBV21-1. TRBV21-1 is given as a pseudogene. The CDR3 runs to 9 residues.